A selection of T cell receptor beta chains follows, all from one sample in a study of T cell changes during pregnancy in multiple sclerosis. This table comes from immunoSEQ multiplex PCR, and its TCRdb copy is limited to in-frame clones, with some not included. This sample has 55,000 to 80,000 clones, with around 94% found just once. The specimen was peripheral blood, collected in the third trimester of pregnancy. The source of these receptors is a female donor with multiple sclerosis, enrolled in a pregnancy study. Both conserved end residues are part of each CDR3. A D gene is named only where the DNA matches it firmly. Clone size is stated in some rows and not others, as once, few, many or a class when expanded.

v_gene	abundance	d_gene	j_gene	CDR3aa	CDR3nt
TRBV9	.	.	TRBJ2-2	CASSAGNTGELFF	TGTGCCAGCAGCGCGGGAAACACCGGGGAGCTGTTTTTT
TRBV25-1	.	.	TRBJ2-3	CASSEFSLTDTQYF	TGTGCCAGCAGTGAATTTTCTCTAACAGATACGCAGTATTTT
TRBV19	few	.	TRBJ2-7	CASSGGPLRGTYEQYF	TGTGCCAGTAGTGGAGGACCACTGAGAGGAACCTACGAGCAGTACTTC
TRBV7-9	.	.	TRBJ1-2	CASSFLSLPNYGYTF	TGTGCCAGCAGCTTCTTGAGTCTTCCTAACTATGGCTACACCTTC
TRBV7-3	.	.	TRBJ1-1	CASSLLTGGEAFF	TGTGCCAGCAGCTTACTTACGGGGGGGGAAGCTTTCTTT
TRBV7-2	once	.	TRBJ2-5	CASSITGNQETQYF	TGTGCCAGCAGCATCACGGGGAACCAAGAGACCCAGTACTTC
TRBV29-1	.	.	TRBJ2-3	CSVGPGTDTQYF	TGCAGCGTTGGGCCAGGGACAGATACGCAGTATTTT
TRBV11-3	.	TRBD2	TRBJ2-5	CASSLGLGGVQETQYF	TGTGCCAGCAGCCTTGGTTTGGGGGGGGTCCAAGAGACCCAGTACTTC
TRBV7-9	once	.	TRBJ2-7	CASSLVTVPYEQYF	TGTGCCAGCAGCTTAGTCACGGTACCCTACGAGCAGTACTTC
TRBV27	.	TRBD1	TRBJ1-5	CASSSTGYQPQHF	TGTGCCAGCAGTTCGACAGGGTACCAGCCCCAGCATTTT
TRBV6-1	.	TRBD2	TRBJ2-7	CASSESGGGSREQYF	TGTGCCAGCAGTGAGAGCGGGGGGGGCTCTCGCGAGCAGTACTTC
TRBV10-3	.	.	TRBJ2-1	CAISGLARISENEQFF	TGTGCCATCAGTGGGCTAGCGCGTATATCCGAAAATGAGCAGTTCTTC
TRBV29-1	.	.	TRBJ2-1	CSVGPQGAGDHNEQFF	TGCAGCGTTGGCCCGCAGGGGGCGGGGGACCACAATGAGCAGTTCTTC
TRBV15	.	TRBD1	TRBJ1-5	CATSTPGQGTNQPQHF	TGTGCCACCAGCACCCCGGGACAGGGTACCAATCAGCCCCAGCATTTT
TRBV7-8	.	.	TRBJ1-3	CASSYRDSGNTIYF	TGTGCCAGCAGCTACAGGGACTCTGGAAACACCATATATTTT
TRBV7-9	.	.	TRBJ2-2	CASSLSGGLHTGELFF	TGTGCCAGCAGCTTATCCGGGGGGCTACACACCGGGGAGCTGTTTTTT
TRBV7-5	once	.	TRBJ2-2	CVSPRKDRGPTGELFF	TGTGTCAGTCCACGCAAAGACAGGGGGCCCACCGGGGAGCTGTTTTTT
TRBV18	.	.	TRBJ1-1	CASSPLRENTEAFF	TGTGCCAGCTCACCTTTACGGGAGAACACTGAAGCTTTCTTT
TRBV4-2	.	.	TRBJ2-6	CASSQVVGASSGANVLTF	TGTGCCAGCAGCCAGGTCGTGGGGGCCAGCTCTGGGGCCAACGTCCTGACTTTC
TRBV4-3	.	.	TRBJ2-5	CASSFGSRYF	TGCGCCAGCAGCTTCGGTAGCCGGTACTTC
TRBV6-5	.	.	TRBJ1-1	CASRRVANTEAFF	TGTGCCAGCAGGAGGGTTGCGAACACTGAAGCTTTCTTT
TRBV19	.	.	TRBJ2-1	CASSIITVGAYNEQFF	TGTGCCAGTAGTATAATAACAGTTGGTGCCTACAATGAGCAGTTCTTC
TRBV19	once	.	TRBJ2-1	CASKQYSLAYNEQFF	TGTGCCAGTAAGCAGTATAGTCTAGCCTACAATGAGCAGTTCTTC
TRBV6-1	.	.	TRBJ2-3	CASSGRGFDTDTQYF	TGTGCCAGCAGTGGCAGGGGTTTCGACACAGATACGCAGTATTTT
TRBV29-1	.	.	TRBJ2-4	CSVVENIQYF	TGCAGCGTTGTCGAAAACATTCAGTACTTC
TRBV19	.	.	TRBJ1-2	CASSIEGGGYGYTF	TGTGCCAGTAGTATAGAAGGGGGGGGATATGGCTACACCTTC
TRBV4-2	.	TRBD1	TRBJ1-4	CASSQEGQGYEKLFF	TGTGCCAGCAGCCAAGAGGGACAGGGTTATGAAAAACTGTTTTTT
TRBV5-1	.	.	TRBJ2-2	CASDLGRPEPIDRTGELFF	TGCGCCAGCGATCTCGGGAGACCCGAACCCATTGATAGGACCGGGGAGCTGTTTTTT
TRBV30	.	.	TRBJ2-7	CAWHSATKLYEQYF	TGTGCCTGGCACTCGGCCACTAAACTCTACGAGCAGTACTTC
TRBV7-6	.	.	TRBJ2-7	CASSLEFVQAPYEQYF	TGTGCCAGCAGCTTAGAGTTCGTGCAGGCGCCCTACGAGCAGTACTTC